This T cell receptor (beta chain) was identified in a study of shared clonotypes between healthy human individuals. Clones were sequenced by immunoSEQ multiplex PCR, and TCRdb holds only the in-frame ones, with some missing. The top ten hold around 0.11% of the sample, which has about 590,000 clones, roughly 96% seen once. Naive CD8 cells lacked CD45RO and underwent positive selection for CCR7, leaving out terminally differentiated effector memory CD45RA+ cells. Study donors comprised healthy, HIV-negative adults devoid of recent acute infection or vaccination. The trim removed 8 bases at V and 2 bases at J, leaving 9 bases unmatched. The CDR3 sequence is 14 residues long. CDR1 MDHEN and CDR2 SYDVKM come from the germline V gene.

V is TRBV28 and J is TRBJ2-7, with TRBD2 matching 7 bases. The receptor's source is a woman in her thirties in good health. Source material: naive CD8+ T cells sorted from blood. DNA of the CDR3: TGTGCCAGCCACGTAGCGGGTCTCCCCTACGAGCAGTACTTC. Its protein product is CASHVAGLPYEQYF.